The following is a T cell receptor beta chain sequence with its context. Its cognate antigen is unknown. The CDR3 regions of TCR beta were amplified from RNA transcripts. First-round RT-PCR with HTBI primers amplified the TCR CDR3 region. TCRdb passed the multiplex PCR reads through MiXCR, listing each CDR3 protein once. The data show about half a million distinct CDR3 sequences, with around 20% seen just once and more than 25% held by the top ten. The CDR3 spans 17 residues. V was cut by 5 bases and J by 1 base, with 21 bases left in between. Germline lookup yields CDR1 SGHAT and CDR2 FQDESV (reference sequence). The entry originates in a study of T cells in Graves' hyperthyroidism and ophthalmopathy. Study-wide findings and caveats: Most expanded thyroid clonotypes above 0.001 also appeared in blood. The model identified upcoming ophthalmopathy a median around 6 months ahead of onset. A model using 13 V-J features told ophthalmopathy apart from stable hyperthyroidism.

Graves' hyperthyroidism was deemed stable given no ophthalmopathy progression within 18 months. Input material: blood. V gene TRBV11-1 combines with J gene TRBJ2-7; tentative D call: TRBD2 (5 bases). This TCR derives from a man aged 18 to 35 with Graves' hyperthyroidism. CDR3 coding DNA: TGTGCCAGCAGCCCCCCGGGAATTCGGGCCCTTTCCTACGAGCAGTACTTC. Translated, it gives CASSPPGIRALSYEQYF.